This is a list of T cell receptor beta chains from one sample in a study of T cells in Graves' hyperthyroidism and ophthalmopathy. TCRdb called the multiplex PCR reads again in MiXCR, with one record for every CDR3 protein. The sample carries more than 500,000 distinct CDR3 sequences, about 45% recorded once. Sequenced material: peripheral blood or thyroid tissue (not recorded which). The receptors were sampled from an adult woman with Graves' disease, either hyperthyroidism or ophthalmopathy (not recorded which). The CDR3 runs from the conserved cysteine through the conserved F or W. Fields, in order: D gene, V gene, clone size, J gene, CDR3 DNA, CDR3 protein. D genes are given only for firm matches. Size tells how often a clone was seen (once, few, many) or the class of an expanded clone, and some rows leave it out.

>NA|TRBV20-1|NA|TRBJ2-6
TGCAGTGCTGACGGGACCTCTGGGGCCAACGTCCTGACTTTC
CSADGTSGANVLTF
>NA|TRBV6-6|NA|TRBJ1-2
TGTGCCAGCAGTTACTCGTTTCAACTATACGGAGGCTACACCTTC
CASSYSFQLYGGYTF
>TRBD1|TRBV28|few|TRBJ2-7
TGTGCCAGCAGAGAAACAGGGGGGACGTATTCCTACGAGCAGTACTTC
CASRETGGTYSYEQYF
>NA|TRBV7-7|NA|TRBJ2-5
TGTGCTAGCAGCTTATCCGCACACAGGGTGATGATGGAGACCCAGTACTTC
CASSLSAHRVMMETQYF
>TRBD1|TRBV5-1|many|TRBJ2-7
TGCGCCAGCAGCTCGGACAGGGGGCCCGTCTCCTACGAGCAGTACTTC
CASSSDRGPVSYEQYF
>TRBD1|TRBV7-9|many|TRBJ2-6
TGTGCCAGCAGCTTTGCAAGACCGGGACAGATATTGGGGGCCAACGTCCTGACTTTC
CASSFARPGQILGANVLTF
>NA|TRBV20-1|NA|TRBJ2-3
TGCAGTGCCCAGAGTGGGGACCCCCTAGATACGCAGTATTTT
CSAQSGDPLDTQYF
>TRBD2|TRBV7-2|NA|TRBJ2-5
TGTGCCAGCAGCACAGGGCTAGCGGGAGACGAGACCCAGTACTTC
CASSTGLAGDETQYF
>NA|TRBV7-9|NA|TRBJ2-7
TGTGCCAGCCGAAATAGTGGGGAATCCACCGGGGAGCTGTACTTC
CASRNSGESTGELYF
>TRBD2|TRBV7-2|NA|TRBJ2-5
TGTGCCAGCAGCCGTCGACTAGCCACAGAGACCCAGTACTTC
CASSRRLATETQYF
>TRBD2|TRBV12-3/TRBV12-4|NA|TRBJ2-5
TGTGCCAGCAGCCCGCTTTCGAGGGCGGGGGATCAAGAGACCCAGTACTTC
CASSPLSRAGDQETQYF
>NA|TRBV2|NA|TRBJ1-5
TGTGCCAGCAGTGAAGTGGGGTGGGGGGTCAATCAGCCCCAGCATTTT
CASSEVGWGVNQPQHF
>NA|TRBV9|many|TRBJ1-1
TGTGCCAGCAGCGCGTCAGGGTTGAGCACTGAAGCTTTCTTT
CASSASGLSTEAFF
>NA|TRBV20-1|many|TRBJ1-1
TGCAGTGCCATACCGTGGAGGGGGGCTCAAGTTGAAGCTTTCTTT
CSAIPWRGAQVEAFF
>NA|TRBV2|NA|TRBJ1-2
TGTGCCAGCACCAATATCGAGGGAGCTGGCTACACCTTC
CASTNIEGAGYTF
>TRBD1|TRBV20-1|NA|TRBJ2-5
TGCAGTGCTAGAGCGACAGGGGATACGAATCAGCCCCAGTACTTC
CSARATGDTNQPQYF
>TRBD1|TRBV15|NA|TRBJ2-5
TGTGCCCCCACCGGGACAGGGCAAGAGACCCAGTACTTC
CAPTGTGQETQYF